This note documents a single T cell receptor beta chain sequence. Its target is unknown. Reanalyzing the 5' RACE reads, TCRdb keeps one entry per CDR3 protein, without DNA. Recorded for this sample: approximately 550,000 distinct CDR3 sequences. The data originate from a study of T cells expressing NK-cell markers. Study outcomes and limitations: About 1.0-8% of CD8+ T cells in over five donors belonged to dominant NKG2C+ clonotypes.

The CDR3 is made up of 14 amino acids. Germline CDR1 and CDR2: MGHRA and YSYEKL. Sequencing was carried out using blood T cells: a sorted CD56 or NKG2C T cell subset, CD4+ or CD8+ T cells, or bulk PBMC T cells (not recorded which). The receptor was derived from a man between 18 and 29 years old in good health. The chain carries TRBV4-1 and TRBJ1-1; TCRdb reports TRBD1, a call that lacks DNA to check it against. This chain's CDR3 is CASSLGTWNTEAFF.